This TCR beta chain was profiled in a study of regulatory T cells in long-lasting Graves disease. Overall study: Graves' patients, newly diagnosed, had taken antithyroid drugs under 3 months.

This clonotype was recorded a few times. TCR beta libraries were built with iRepertoire HTBI primers and Arm-PCR of CDR3 regions. In TCRdb, the multiplex PCR reads were re-called with MiXCR into one record per CDR3 protein. This table holds about 450,000 distinct CDR3 sequences, 14% found once. CDR1 SGHTA and CDR2 FQGTGA come from the germline V gene. The CDR3 totals 13 residues. The V and J ends lost 3 bases and 3 bases respectively, with 3 bases between them. Time point defined: newly diagnosed GD, antithyroid drugs for less than 3 months. TCR sequences were obtained from RNA taken from PBMCs. These data also formed part of another study, on T cells in Graves' hyperthyroidism and ophthalmopathy.

This specimen consisted of peripheral blood mononuclear cells (PBMCs), obtained at new diagnosis, from a patient treated with antithyroid drugs. The chain employs TRBV7-3 and TRBJ2-6, with D uncertain. The receptor's source is a woman aged 45-65 years with Graves disease. The CDR3 sequence: CASSFFGANVLTF. In DNA form, the CDR3 reads TGTGCCAGCAGCTTTTTTGGGGCCAACGTCCTGACTTTC. Looking up the rest from reference TRBV7-3 and TRBJ2-6 gives the full variable domain: GAGVSQTPSNKVTEKGKYVELRCDPISGHTALYWYRQSLGQGPEFLIYFQGTGAADDSGLPNDRFFAVRPEGSVSTLKIQRTERGDSAVYLCASSFFGANVLTFGAGSRLTVL.